This T cell receptor beta chain was identified in a study of cytomegalovirus exposure and HLA in healthy donors. In nominal health when sampled, donors likely had unrecorded immune exposures nonetheless. The CDR3 extends over 16 amino acids. J lost 5 bases, V lost 5 bases, and 4 bases had no gene match. The V gene's germline CDR1 is SGHNT and CDR2 YENEEA. The PCR contained 60 Vbeta and 13 Jbeta primers. In the study's own analysis: Later analysis identified tens of millions of unique TCR beta chains, 9 million to 13 million shared. Generated by immunoSEQ multiplex PCR, the TCRdb table keeps only in-frame clones and is missing some. Clone size and V and J calls were adopted from that table, with D and trimming inferred from the DNA. The table has approximately 170,000 clones, around 68% seen once. Study-wide results and limits: Among TCR beta chains, those listed as cytomegalovirus-associated numbered around 180.

Notes on this clone: What it binds is not known.

The receptor was derived from a man over 45 in good health and CMV-seronegative. J is TRBJ2-2 and V is TRBV11-3, with TRBD2 matching over 14 bases. The specimen was PBMCs. The chain's CDR3 is CASSPGLAGGTGELFF. The DNA of the CDR3 is TGTGCCAGCAGCCCCGGACTAGCGGGGGGAACCGGGGAGCTGTTTTTT.